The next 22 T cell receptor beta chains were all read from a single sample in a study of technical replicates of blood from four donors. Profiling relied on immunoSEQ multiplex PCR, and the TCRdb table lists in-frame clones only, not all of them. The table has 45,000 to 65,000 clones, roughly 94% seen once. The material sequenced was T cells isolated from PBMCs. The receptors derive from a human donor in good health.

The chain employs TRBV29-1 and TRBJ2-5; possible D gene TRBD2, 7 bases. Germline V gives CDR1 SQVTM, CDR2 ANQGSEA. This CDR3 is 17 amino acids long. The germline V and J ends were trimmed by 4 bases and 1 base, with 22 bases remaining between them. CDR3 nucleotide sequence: TGCAGCGTTGTTCTTTACGTCCGGGGGGCCTTCCAAGAGACCCAGTACTTC. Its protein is CSVVLYVRGAFQETQYF.

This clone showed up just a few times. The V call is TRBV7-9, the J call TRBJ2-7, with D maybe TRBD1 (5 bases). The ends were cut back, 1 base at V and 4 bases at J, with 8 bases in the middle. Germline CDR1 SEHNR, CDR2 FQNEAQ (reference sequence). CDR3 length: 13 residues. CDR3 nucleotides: TGTGCCAGCAGCTTAGGGACAAAATACGAGCAGTACTTC. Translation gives CASSLGTKYEQYF.

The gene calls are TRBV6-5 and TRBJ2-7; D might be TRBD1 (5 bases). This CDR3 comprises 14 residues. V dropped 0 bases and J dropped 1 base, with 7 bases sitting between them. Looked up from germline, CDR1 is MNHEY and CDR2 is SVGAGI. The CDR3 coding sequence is TGTGCCAGCAGTTACTCGAGACAGTCCTACGAGCAGTACTTC. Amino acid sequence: CASSYSRQSYEQYF.

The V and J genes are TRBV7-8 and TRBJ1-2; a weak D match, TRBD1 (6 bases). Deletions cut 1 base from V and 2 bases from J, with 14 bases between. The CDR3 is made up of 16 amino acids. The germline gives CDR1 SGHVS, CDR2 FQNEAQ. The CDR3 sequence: CASSLGQAGQNYGYTF. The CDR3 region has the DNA TGTGCCAGCAGCTTAGGACAGGCCGGACAAAACTATGGCTACACCTTC.

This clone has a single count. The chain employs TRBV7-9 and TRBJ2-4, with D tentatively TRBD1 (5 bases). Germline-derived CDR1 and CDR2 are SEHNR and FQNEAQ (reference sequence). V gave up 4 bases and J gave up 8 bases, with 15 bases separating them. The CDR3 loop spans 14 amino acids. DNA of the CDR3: TGTGCCAGCAGCTCGCGGACATCTGGGGACATTCAGTACTTC. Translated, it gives CASSSRTSGDIQYF.

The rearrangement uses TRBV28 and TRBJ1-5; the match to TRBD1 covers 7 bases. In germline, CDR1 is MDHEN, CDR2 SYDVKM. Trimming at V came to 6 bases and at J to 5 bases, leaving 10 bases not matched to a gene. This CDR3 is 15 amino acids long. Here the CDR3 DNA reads TGTGCCAGCAGCTCCCCCGACAGGGACGATCAGCCCCAGCATTTT. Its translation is CASSSPDRDDQPQHF.

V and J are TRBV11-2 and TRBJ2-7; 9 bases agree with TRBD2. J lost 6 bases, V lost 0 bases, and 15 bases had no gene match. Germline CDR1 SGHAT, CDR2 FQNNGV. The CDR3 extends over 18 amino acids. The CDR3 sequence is CASSLDSLAGRPQGEQYF. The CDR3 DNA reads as TGTGCCAGCAGCTTAGATTCGCTAGCGGGACGTCCCCAAGGCGAGCAGTACTTC.

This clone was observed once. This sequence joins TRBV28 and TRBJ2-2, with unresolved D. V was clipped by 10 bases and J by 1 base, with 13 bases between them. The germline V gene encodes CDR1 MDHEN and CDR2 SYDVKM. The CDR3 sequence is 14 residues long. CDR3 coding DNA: TGTGCCACCAAAGTAACGGGGAACACCGGGGAGCTGTTTTTT. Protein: CATKVTGNTGELFF.

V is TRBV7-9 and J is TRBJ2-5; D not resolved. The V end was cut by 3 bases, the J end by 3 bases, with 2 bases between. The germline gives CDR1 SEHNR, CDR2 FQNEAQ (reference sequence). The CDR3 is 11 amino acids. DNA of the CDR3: TGTGCCAGCAGCTTCAAAGAGACCCAGTACTTC. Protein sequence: CASSFKETQYF.

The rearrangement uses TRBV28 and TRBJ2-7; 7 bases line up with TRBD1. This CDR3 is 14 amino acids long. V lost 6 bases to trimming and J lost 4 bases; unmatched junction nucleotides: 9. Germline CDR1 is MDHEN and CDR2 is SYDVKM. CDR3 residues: CASRRTGQTYEQYF. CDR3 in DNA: TGTGCCAGCAGACGTACGGGACAGACGTACGAGCAGTACTTC.

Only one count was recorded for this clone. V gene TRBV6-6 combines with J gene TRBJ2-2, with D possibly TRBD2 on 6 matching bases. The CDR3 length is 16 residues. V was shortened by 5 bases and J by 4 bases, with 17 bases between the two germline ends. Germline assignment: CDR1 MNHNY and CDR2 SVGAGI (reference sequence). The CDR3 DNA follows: TGTGCCAGCAGTCCGTTGACCGTGCGGGGCACCGGGGAGCTGTTTTTT. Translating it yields CASSPLTVRGTGELFF.

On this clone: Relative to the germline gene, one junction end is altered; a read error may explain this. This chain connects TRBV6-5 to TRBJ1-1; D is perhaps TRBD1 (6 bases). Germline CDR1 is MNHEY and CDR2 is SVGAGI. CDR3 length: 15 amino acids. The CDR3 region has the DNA TGTGCCAGCGGTTACATGGGGGCTAAGTCCCCTGAAGCTTTCTTT. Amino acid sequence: CASGYMGAKSPEAFF.

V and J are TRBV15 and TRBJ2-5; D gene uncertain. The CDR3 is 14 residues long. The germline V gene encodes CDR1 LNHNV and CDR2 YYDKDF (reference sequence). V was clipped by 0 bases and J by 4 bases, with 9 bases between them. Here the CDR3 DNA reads TGTGCCACCAGCAGAGAGGGCTTTCGAGAGACCCAGTACTTC. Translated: CATSREGFRETQYF.

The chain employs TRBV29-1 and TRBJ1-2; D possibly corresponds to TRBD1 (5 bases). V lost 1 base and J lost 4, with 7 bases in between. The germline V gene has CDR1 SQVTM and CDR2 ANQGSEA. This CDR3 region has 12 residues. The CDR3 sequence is CSVEGGTYGYTF. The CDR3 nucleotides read TGCAGCGTTGAAGGCGGGACCTATGGCTACACCTTC. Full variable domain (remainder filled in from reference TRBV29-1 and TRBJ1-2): SAVISQKPSRDICQRGTSLTIQCQVDSQVTMMFWYRQQPGQSLTLIATANQGSEATYESGFVIDKFPISRPNLTFSTLTVSNMSPEDSSIYLCSVEGGTYGYTFGSGTRLTVV.

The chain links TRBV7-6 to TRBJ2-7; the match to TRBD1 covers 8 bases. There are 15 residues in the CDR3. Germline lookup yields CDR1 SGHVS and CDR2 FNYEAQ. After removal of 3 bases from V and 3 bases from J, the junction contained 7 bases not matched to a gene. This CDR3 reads CASSFSGTGGYEQYF. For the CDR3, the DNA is TGTGCCAGCAGCTTTTCCGGGACAGGTGGCTACGAGCAGTACTTC. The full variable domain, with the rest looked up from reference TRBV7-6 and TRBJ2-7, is GAGVSQSPRYKVTKRGQDVALRCDPISGHVSLYWYRQALGQGPEFLTYFNYEAQQDKSGLPNDRFSAERPEGSISTLTIQRTEQRDSAMYRCASSFSGTGGYEQYFGPGTRLTVT.

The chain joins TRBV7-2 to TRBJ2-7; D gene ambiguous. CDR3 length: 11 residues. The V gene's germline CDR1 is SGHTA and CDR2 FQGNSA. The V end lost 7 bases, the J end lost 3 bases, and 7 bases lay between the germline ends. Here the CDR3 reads CASTQDYEQYF. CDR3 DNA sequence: TGTGCCAGCACGCAGGACTACGAGCAGTACTTC.

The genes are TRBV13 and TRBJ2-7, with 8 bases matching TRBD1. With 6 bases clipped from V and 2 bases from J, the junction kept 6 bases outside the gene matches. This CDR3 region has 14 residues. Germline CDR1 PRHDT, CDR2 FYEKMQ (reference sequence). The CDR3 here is CASRKAGGPYEQYF. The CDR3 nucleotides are TGTGCCAGCAGGAAAGCAGGGGGCCCCTACGAGCAGTACTTC.

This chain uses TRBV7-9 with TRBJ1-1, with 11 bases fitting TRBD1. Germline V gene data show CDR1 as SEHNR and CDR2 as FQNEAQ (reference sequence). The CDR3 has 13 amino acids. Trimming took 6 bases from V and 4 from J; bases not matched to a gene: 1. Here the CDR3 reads CASRGTGGTEAFF. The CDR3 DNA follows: TGTGCCAGCAGAGGGACAGGGGGCACTGAAGCTTTCTTT. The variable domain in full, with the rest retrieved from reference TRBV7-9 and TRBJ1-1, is DTGVSQNPRHKITKRGQNVTFRCDPISEHNRLYWYRQTLGQGPEFLTYFQNEAQLEKSRLLSDRFSAERPKGSFSTLEIQRTEQGDSAMYLCASRGTGGTEAFFGQGTRLTVV.

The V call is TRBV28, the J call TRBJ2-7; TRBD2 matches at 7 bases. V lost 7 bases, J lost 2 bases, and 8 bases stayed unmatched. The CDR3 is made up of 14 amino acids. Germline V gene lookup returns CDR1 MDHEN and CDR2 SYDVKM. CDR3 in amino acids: CASTSLGRAYEQYF. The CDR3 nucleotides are TGTGCCAGCACCTCTCTGGGGAGGGCCTACGAGCAGTACTTC.

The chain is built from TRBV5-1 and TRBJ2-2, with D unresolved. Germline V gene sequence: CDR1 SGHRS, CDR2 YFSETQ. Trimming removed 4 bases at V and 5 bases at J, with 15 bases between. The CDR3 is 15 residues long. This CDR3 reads CASSLFRLRTGELFF. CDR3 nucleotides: TGCGCCAGCAGCCTATTCAGACTTCGGACCGGGGAGCTGTTTTTT.

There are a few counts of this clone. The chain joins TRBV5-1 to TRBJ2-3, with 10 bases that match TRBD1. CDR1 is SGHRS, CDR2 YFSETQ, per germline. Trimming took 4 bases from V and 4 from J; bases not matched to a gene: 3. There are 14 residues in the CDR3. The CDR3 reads CASSLGQGSDTQYF. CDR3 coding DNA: TGCGCCAGCAGCCTGGGACAGGGGTCAGATACGCAGTATTTT.

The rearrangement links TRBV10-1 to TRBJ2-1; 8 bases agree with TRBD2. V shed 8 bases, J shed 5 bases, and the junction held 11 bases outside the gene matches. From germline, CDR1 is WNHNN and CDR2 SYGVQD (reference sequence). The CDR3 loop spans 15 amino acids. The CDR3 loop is CASHAGGRGDNEQFF. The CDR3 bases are TGCGCCAGCCATGCGGGGGGCAGAGGGGACAATGAGCAGTTCTTC.